This paragraph reports one TCR beta chain. Germline V lookup: CDR1 GTSNPN, CDR2 SVGIG (reference sequence). This CDR3 has 14 residues. Trimming shortened V by 2 bases and J by 5 bases, and 13 bases separated the two germline ends. Sequencing was performed with immunoSEQ multiplex PCR; in TCRdb, only in-frame clones are kept and a portion is missing. The sample includes just over 200,000 clones, 80% of them seen just once. This specimen belongs to a study of blood T cell repertoires in COVID-19. Study summary: Samples came from the United States, Italy and Spain, spanning acute and convalescent COVID-19.

The V gene is TRBV30, the J gene TRBJ1-5, with D possibly matching TRBD1 (6 bases). The material sequenced was peripheral blood. This receptor was taken from a woman in her seventies with acute or convalescent COVID-19. CDR3 in DNA: TGTGCCTGGAGTCCCAGGGGCGGCTATCAGCCCCAGCATTTT. Protein product: CAWSPRGGYQPQHF.